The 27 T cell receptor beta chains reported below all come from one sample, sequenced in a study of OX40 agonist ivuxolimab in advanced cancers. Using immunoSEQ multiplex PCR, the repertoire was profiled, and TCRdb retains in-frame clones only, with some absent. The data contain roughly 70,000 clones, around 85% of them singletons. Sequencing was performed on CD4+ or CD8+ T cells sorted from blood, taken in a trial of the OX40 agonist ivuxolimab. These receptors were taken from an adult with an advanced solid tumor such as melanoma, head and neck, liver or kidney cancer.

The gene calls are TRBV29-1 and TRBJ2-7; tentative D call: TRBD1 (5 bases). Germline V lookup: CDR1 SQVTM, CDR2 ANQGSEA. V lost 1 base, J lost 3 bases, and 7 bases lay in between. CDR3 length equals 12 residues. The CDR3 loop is CSVEAGRYEQYF. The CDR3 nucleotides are TGCAGCGTTGAAGCAGGGCGCTACGAGCAGTACTTC.

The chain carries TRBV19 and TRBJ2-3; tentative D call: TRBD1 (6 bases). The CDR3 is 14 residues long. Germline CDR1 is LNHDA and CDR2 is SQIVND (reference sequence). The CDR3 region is CASERVGAADTQYF. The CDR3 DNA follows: TGTGCGAGCGAACGGGTGGGGGCGGCAGATACGCAGTATTTT.

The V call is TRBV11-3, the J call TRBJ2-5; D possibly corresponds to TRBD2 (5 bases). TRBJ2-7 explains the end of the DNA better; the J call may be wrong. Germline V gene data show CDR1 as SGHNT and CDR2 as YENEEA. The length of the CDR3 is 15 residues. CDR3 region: CASSLGLAARGEQYF. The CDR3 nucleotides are TGTGCCAGCAGCTTAGGCTTGGCAGCACGGGGCGAGCAGTACTTC.

As DNA, the CDR3 is TGTGCCAGCAGCTTAGGCAACAATCAGCCCCAGCATTTT. Amino acids: CASSLGNNQPQHF. The V gene is TRBV7-9, the J gene TRBJ1-5; D is uncertain. The V end was cut by 1 base, the J end by 3 bases, with 4 bases between. The CDR3 is made up of 13 amino acids. Germline CDR1 SEHNR, CDR2 FQNEAQ (reference sequence).

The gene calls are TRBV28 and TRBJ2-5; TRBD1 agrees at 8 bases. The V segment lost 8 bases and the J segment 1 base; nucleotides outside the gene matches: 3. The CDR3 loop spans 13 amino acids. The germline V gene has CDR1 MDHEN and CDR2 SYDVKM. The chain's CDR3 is CASSTGGQETQYF. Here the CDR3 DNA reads TGTGCCAGCTCCACAGGGGGCCAAGAGACCCAGTACTTC.

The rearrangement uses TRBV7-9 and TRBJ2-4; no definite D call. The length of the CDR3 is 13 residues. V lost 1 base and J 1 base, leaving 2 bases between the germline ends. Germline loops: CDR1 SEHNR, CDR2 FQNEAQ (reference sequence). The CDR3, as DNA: TGTGCCAGCAGCTTAGGGGCCAAAAACATTCAGTACTTC. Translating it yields CASSLGAKNIQYF.

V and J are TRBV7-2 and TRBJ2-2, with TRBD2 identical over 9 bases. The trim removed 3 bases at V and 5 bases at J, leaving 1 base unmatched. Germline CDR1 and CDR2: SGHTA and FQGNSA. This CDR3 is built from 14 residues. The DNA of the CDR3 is TGTGCCAGCAGCTTTAGCGGGGGTACCGGGGAGCTGTTTTTT. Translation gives CASSFSGGTGELFF.

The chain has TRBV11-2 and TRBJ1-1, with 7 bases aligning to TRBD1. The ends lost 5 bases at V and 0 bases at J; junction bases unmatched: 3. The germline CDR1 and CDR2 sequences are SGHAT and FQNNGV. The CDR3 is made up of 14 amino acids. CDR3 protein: CASSEQGLNTEAFF. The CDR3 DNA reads TGTGCCAGCAGCGAACAGGGGCTGAACACTGAAGCTTTCTTT.

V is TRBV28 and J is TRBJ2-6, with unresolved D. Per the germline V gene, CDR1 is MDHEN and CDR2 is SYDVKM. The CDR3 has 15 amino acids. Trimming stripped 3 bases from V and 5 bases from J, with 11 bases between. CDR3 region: CASSLDPLRANVLTF. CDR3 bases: TGTGCCAGCAGTTTGGACCCCTTAAGGGCCAACGTCCTGACTTTC.

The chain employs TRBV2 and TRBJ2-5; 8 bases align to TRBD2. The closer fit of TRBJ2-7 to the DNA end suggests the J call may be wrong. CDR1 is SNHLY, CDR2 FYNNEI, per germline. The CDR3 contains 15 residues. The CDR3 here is CASESTPSGLGEQYF. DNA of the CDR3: TGTGCCAGCGAATCCACCCCTAGCGGGCTCGGCGAGCAGTACTTC.

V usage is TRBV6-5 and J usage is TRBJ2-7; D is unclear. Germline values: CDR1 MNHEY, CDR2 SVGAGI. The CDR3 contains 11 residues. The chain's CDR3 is CVSRSSYEQYF. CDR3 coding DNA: TGTGTGTCGAGGAGCTCCTACGAGCAGTACTTC.

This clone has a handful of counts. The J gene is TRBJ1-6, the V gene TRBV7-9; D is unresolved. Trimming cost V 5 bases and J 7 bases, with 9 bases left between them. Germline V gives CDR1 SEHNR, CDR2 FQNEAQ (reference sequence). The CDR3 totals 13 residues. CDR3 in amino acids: CASSAAGNSPLHF. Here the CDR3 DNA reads TGTGCCAGCAGCGCGGCTGGGAATTCACCCCTCCACTTT.

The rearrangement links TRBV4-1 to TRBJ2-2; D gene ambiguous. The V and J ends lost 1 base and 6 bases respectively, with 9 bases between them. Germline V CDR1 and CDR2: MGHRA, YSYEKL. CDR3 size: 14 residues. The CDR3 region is CASSQVWAAGELFF. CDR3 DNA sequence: TGCGCCAGCAGCCAAGTATGGGCGGCCGGGGAGCTGTTTTTT.

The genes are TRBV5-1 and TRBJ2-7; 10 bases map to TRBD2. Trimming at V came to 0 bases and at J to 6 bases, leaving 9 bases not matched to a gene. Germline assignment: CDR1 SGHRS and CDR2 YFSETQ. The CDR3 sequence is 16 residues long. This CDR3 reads CASSLASGSRVGEQYF. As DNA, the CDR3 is TGCGCCAGCAGCTTGGCTAGCGGGAGTAGGGTAGGCGAGCAGTACTTC.

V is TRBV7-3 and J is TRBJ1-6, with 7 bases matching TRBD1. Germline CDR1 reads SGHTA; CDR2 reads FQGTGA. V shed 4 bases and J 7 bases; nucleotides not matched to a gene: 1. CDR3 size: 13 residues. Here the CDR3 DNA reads TGTGCCAGCAGCTCAGGGGGGAATTCACCCCTCCACTTT. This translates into CASSSGGNSPLHF.

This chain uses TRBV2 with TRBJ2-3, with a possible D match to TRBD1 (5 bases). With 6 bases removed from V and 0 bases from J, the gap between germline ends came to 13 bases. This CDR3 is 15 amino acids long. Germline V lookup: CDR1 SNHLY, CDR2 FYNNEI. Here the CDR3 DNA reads TGTGCCAGCAGCCGGAACAGGCTCAGCACAGATACGCAGTATTTT. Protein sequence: CASSRNRLSTDTQYF.

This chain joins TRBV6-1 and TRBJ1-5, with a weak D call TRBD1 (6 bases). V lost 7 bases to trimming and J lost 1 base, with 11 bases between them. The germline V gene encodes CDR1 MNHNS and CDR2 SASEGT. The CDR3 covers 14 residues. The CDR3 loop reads CASTEGGSNQPQHF. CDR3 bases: TGTGCCAGCACCGAAGGGGGAAGCAATCAGCCCCAGCATTTT.

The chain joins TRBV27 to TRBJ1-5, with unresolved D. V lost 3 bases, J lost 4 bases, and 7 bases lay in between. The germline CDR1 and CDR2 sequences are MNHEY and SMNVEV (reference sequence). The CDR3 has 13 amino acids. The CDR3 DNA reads TGTGCCAGCAGTTTGAGGTATAATCAGCCCCAGCATTTT. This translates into CASSLRYNQPQHF.

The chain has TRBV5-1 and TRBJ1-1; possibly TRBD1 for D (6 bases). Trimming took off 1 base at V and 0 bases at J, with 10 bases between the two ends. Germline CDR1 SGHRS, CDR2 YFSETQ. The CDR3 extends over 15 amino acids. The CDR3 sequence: CASSLRGAMNTEAFF. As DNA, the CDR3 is TGCGCCAGCAGCTTGCGGGGGGCCATGAACACTGAAGCTTTCTTT.

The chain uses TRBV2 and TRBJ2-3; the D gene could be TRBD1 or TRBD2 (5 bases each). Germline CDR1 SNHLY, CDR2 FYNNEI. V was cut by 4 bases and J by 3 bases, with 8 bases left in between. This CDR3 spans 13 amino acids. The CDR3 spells CASSGGGTDTQYF. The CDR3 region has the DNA TGTGCCAGCAGTGGTGGGGGTACAGATACGCAGTATTTT.

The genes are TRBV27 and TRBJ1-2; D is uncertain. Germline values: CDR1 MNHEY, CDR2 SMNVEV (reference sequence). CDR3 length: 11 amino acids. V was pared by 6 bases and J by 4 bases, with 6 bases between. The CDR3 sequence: CASRNLYGYTF. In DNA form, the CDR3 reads TGTGCCAGCAGGAACCTCTATGGCTACACCTTC.

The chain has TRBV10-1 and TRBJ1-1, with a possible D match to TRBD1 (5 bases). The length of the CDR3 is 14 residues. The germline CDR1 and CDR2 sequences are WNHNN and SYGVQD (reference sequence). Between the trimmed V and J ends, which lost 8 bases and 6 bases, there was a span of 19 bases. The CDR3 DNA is TGCGCCAGCGGGAATAGGAGGGGTCAGGCTGAAGCTTTCTTT. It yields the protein CASGNRRGQAEAFF.

The CDR3 sequence: CASGTGPQETQYF. For the CDR3, the DNA is TGTGCCAGCGGGACAGGACCACAAGAGACCCAGTACTTC. V gene TRBV6-5 combines with J gene TRBJ2-5, with 8 bases that match TRBD1. CDR3 length equals 13 residues. The germline gives CDR1 MNHEY, CDR2 SVGAGI. The trim removed 8 bases at V and 2 bases at J, leaving 4 bases unmatched.

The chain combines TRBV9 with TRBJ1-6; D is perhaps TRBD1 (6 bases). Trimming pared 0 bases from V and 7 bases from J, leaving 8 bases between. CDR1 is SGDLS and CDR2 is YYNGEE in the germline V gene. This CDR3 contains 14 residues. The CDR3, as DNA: TGTGCCAGCAGCGTAGAGAGGGGGAATTCACCCCTCCACTTT. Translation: CASSVERGNSPLHF.

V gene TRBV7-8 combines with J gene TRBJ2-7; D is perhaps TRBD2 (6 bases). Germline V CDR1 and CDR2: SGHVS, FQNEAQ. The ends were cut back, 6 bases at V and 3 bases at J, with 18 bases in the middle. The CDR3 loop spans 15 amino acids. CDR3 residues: CASRAEAGSFYEQYF. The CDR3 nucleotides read TGTGCCAGCAGAGCGGAGGCGGGAAGTTTCTACGAGCAGTACTTC.

The CDR3 loop reads CASSSGASGGRDTQYF. DNA for the CDR3: TGCGCCAGCAGCTCTGGGGCTAGCGGGGGGAGAGATACGCAGTATTTT. The chain has TRBV5-1 and TRBJ2-3; 11 bases agree with TRBD2. This CDR3 region has 16 residues. J lost 5 bases, V lost 3 bases, and 8 bases had no gene match. The germline gives CDR1 SGHRS, CDR2 YFSETQ. The full variable domain, its missing parts supplied by reference TRBV5-1 and TRBJ2-3, is KAGVTQTPRYLIKTRGQQVTLSCSPISGHRSVSWYQQTPGQGLQFLFEYFSETQRNKGNFPGRFSGRQFSNSRSEMNVSTLELGDSALYLCASSSGASGGRDTQYFGPGTRLTVL.

The CDR3 DNA sequence: TGTGCCAGCAGCCCACCCCAGGGGGCGTATGGGGCCAACGTCCTGACTTTC. As protein: CASSPPQGAYGANVLTF. The V call is TRBV5-4, the J call TRBJ2-6; the match to TRBD1 covers 8 bases. After removal of 4 bases from V and 3 bases from J, the junction contained 9 bases not matched to a gene. CDR1 is SGHNT and CDR2 is YYREEE in the germline V gene (reference sequence). This CDR3 has 17 residues.